A single sample gave rise to the 9 T cell receptor beta chains below, sequenced in a study of CD8 T cells in ankylosing spondylitis. Each CDR3 protein gets one entry after TCRdb re-called the 5' RACE reads with MiXCR. The data hold approximately 340,000 distinct CDR3 sequences, with roughly 14% observed a single time. Sequences were obtained from blood, either unsorted or a sorted T cell fraction (not recorded which). The receptors here all came from a male donor with ankylosing spondylitis or in good health (not recorded which).

The chain has TRBV27 and TRBJ2-3; 12 nucleotides agree with TRBD2. V shed 6 bases, J shed 1 base, and the junction held 5 bases outside the gene matches. Germline CDR1 is MNHEY and CDR2 is SMNVEV (reference sequence). CDR3 length: 16 amino acids. The CDR3 protein is CASRFRTSGGTDTQYF. CDR3 DNA sequence: TGTGCCAGCAGATTCAGGACTAGCGGGGGCACAGATACGCAGTATTTT.

This clonotype showed up many times. The chain combines TRBV10-3 with TRBJ1-2; 7 bases line up with TRBD1. The CDR3 totals 15 residues. The germline V gene has CDR1 ENHRY and CDR2 SYGVKD. J lost 3 bases, V lost 0 bases, and 4 bases had no gene match. The CDR3: CAISESPTGDYGYTF. In DNA form, the CDR3 reads TGTGCCATCAGTGAGTCCCCCACAGGGGACTATGGCTACACCTTC.

This chain connects TRBV15 to TRBJ1-1, with D possibly matching TRBD1 (5 bases). With 1 base removed from V and 0 bases from J, the gap between germline ends came to 9 bases. The CDR3 runs to 15 residues. Germline CDR1 and CDR2: LNHNV and YYDKDF (reference sequence). The CDR3 protein is CATSRVPGLNTEAFF. The CDR3 nucleotides read TGTGCCACCAGCAGAGTTCCGGGACTGAACACTGAAGCTTTCTTT.

This clonotype came up many times. The chain joins TRBV5-1 to TRBJ1-1; D possibly corresponds to TRBD1 (6 bases). There are 14 residues in the CDR3. Between the trimmed V and J ends, which lost 3 bases and 1 base, there was a span of 10 bases. Germline CDR1 is SGHRS and CDR2 is YFSETQ. CDR3 region: CASSSLTGNTEAFF. The CDR3, as DNA: TGCGCCAGCAGCTCCTTGACAGGGAACACTGAAGCTTTCTTT.

The chain joins TRBV20-1 to TRBJ2-7; TRBD2 aligns across 10 bases. The CDR3 spans 13 residues. V shed 2 bases, J shed 5 bases, and the junction held 3 bases outside the gene matches. The germline V gene has CDR1 DFQATT and CDR2 SNEGSKA (reference sequence). The CDR3 spells CSARKSGRDEQYF. The CDR3, as DNA: TGCAGTGCTAGAAAAAGCGGGAGGGACGAGCAGTACTTC.

This clonotype was detected many times. The chain couples TRBV12-3 or TRBV12-4 to TRBJ1-5, with D uncertain. Trimming left V 3 bases short and J 7 bases short, with 4 bases between. The CDR3 sequence is 11 residues long. CDR3 bases: TGTGCCAGCAGTTTGAACCAGCCCCAGCATTTT. Translating gives CASSLNQPQHF.

This sequence joins TRBV4-2 and TRBJ1-6, with TRBD1 matching 7 bases. V shed 1 base and J 4 bases; nucleotides not matched to a gene: 4. Germline V gives CDR1 LGHNA, CDR2 YNFKEQ. The CDR3 totals 16 residues. The CDR3 sequence is CASSQGTGLYNSPLHF. In DNA, the CDR3 is TGTGCCAGCAGCCAAGGGACAGGCTTATATAATTCACCCCTCCACTTT.

This clonotype was observed a handful of times. V gene TRBV4-1 combines with J gene TRBJ2-2, with 8 bases identical to TRBD1. Looked up from germline, CDR1 is MGHRA and CDR2 is YSYEKL. The V segment lost 4 bases and the J segment 4 bases; nucleotides outside the gene matches: 8. The CDR3 length is 16 residues. The CDR3 is CASSPQGAWTTGELFF. The CDR3 coding sequence is TGCGCCAGCAGCCCCCAGGGGGCGTGGACCACCGGGGAGCTGTTTTTT.

This clonotype came up many times. The junction shows a germline mismatch at one end, possibly a read error. J is TRBJ2-7 and V is TRBV5-1; TRBD2 might be the D (6 bases). This CDR3 is built from 12 residues. Germline V gives CDR1 SGHRS, CDR2 YFSETQ. The CDR3 sequence is CASSLERGEQYF. The CDR3 DNA reads TGTGCCAGCAGCTTAGAACGGGGGGAGCAGTACTTC. The full variable domain, its missing parts supplied by reference TRBV5-1 and TRBJ2-7, is KAGVTQTPRYLIKTRGQQVTLSCSPISGHRSVSWYQQTPGQGLQFLFEYFSETQRNKGNFPGRFSGRQFSNSRSEMNVSTLELGDSALYLCASSLERGEQYFGPGTRLTVT.